This T cell receptor (beta chain) originates from a study of shared clonotypes between healthy human individuals. Across the whole study: Each donor contributed plates that comprised three CD4 naive, three CD4 memory, two CD8 naive and one CD8 memory. Points from the study as a whole: Relative to memory subsets, naive subsets generally showed larger estimated richness.

Study donors comprised healthy, HIV-negative adults devoid of recent acute infection or vaccination. Germline loops: CDR1 MDHEN, CDR2 SYDVKM. The CDR3 extends over 13 amino acids. The ends lost 4 bases at V and 7 bases at J; junction bases unmatched: 4. Details on this clone: Antigen unknown.

In replicate PCRs of sorted subsets, about 190 ng DNA, some 28,000 T cell genomes, was used. Clones were sequenced by immunoSEQ multiplex PCR, and TCRdb holds only the in-frame ones, with some missing. Of about 2.3 million clones listed, roughly 90% are singletons. Specimen: naive CD4+ T cells from PBMCs. Subset specified: CD45RA+ positively selected. V and J are TRBV28 and TRBJ1-5; TRBD1 agrees at 7 bases. This TCR was recovered from a man aged 18 to 30 in good health. Some clones in this sample may be carry-over from other donors' samples. CDR3: CASSSYRGQPQHF. The CDR3 DNA reads as TGTGCCAGCAGTTCCTACAGGGGCCAGCCCCAGCATTTT.